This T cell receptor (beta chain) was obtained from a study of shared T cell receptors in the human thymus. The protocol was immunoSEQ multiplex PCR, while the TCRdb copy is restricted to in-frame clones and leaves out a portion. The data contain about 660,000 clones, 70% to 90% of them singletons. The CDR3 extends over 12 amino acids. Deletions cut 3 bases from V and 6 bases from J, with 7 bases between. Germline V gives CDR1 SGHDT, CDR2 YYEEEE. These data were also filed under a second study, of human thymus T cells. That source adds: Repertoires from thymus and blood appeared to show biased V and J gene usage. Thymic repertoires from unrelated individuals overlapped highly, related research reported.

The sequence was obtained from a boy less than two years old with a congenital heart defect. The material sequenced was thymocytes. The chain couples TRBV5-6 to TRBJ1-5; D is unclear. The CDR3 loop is CASSSRGQPQHF. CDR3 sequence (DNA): TGTGCCAGCAGCTCTCGCGGTCAGCCCCAGCATTTT.